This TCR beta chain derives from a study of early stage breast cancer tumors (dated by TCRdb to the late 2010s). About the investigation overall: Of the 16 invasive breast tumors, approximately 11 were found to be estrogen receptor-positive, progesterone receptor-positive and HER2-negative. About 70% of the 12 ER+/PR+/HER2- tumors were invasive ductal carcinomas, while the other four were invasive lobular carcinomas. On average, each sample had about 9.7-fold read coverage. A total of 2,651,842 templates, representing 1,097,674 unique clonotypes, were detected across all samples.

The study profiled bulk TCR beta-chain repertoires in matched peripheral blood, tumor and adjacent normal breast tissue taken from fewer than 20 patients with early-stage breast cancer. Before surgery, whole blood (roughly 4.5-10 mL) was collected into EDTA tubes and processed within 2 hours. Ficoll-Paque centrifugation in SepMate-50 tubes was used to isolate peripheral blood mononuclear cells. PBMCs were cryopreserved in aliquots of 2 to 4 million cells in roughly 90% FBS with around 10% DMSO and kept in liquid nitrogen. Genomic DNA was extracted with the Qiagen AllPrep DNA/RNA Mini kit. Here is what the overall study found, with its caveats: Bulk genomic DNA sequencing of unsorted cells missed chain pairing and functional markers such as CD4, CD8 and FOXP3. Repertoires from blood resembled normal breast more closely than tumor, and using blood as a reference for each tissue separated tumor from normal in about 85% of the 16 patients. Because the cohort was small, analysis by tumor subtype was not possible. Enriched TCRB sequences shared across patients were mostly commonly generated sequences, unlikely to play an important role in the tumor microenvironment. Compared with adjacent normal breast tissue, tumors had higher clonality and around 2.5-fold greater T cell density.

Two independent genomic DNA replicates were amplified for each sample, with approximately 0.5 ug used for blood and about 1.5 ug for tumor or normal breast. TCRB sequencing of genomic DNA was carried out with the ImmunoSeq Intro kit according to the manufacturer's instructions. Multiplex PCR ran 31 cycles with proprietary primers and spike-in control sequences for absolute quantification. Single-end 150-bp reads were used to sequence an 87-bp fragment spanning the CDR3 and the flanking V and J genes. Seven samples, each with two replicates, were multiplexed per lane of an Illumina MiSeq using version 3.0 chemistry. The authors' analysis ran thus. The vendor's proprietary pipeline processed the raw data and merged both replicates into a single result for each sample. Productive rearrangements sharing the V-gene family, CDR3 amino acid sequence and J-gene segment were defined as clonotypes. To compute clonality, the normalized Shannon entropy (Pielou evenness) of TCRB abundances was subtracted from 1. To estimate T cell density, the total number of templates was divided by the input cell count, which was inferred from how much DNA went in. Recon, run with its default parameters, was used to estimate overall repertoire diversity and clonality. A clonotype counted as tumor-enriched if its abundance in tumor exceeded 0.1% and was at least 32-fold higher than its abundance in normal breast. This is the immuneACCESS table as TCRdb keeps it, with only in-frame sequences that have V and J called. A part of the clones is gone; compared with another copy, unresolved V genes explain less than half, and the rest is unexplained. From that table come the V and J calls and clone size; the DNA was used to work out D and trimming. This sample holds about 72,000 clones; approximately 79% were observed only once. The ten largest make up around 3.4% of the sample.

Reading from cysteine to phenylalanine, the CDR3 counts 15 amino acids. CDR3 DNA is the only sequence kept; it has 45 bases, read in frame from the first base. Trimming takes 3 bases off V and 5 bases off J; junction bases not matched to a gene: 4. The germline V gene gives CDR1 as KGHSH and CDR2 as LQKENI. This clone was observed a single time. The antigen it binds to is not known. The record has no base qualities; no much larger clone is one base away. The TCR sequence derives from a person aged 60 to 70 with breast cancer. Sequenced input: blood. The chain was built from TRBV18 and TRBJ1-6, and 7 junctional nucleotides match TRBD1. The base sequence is TGTGCCAGCTCACCCTCTCAGGGGGATAATTCACCCCTCCACTTT. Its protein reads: CASSPSQGDNSPLHF.